This passage covers 7 T cell receptor beta chains from one sample sequenced in a study of CD8 T cells in Susac syndrome. Reverse transcription of roughly 0.45 to 1 ug RNA was carried out with random hexamers. TCRdb itself ran the immunoSEQ multiplex PCR reads through MiXCR, one entry per CDR3 protein. The profile covers under 70,000 distinct CDR3 sequences, with over 90% appearing a single time and less than 0.8% taken by the ten largest. The sequencing input was CD8+ T cells from PBMCs. The receptors derive from a human donor with Susac syndrome.

This chain links TRBV11-2 with TRBJ1-5, with a possible D match to TRBD1 (5 bases). This CDR3 comprises 12 residues. Germline assignment: CDR1 SGHAT and CDR2 FQNNGV. Trimming stripped 5 bases from V and 8 bases from J, with 10 bases between. The CDR3 protein is CASSTRTKPQHF. The CDR3 DNA sequence: TGTGCCAGCAGCACTAGGACAAAGCCCCAGCATTTT.

The chain carries TRBV30 and TRBJ2-3, with 11 bases lining up with TRBD2. The germline V gene encodes CDR1 GTSNPN and CDR2 SVGIG (reference sequence). The CDR3 extends over 14 amino acids. The trim removed 4 bases at V and 5 bases at J, leaving 5 bases unmatched. The CDR3: CAWTTSGGLDTQYF. The CDR3 nucleotides are TGTGCCTGGACTACTAGCGGGGGTTTAGATACGCAGTATTTT.

This chain links TRBV6-6 with TRBJ2-7; D is possibly TRBD2 (6 bases). The CDR3 is 13 residues long. Trimming stripped 6 bases from V and 6 bases from J, with 15 bases between. Germline lookup yields CDR1 MNHNY and CDR2 SVGAGI (reference sequence). In DNA form, the CDR3 reads TGTGCCAGCAGCCCACTAGGAGGGTTCGAGCAGTACTTC. Its protein product is CASSPLGGFEQYF.

The V gene is TRBV19, the J gene TRBJ1-5, with 7 bases fitting TRBD1. V gave up 6 bases and J gave up 6 bases; unmatched junction bases: 11. The germline V gene has CDR1 LNHDA and CDR2 SQIVND (reference sequence). This CDR3 is built from 15 residues. CDR3 nucleotides: TGTGCCAGTAGATGGACAGGAATGATTTCTCAGCCCCAGCATTTT. This codes for CASRWTGMISQPQHF.

The chain employs TRBV29-1 and TRBJ2-7; a possible D gene is TRBD2 (6 bases). This CDR3 spans 16 amino acids. Germline V CDR1 and CDR2: SQVTM, ANQGSEA. V shed 2 bases and J shed 0 bases, with 17 bases lying between them. The DNA of the CDR3 is TGCAGCGTTGAATCCCGAGGAGGGGAAAACTCCTACGAGCAGTACTTC. Translated, it gives CSVESRGGENSYEQYF.

In nucleotides, the CDR3 is TGTGCCAGTAGTTGGACGTACCCTAGCAATCAGCCCCAGCATTTT. Protein sequence: CASSWTYPSNQPQHF. The chain employs TRBV19 and TRBJ1-5, with unresolved D. The CDR3 extends over 15 amino acids. Germline values: CDR1 LNHDA, CDR2 SQIVND (reference sequence). The germline V and J ends were trimmed by 5 bases and 0 bases, with 11 bases remaining between them.

This sequence joins TRBV7-9 and TRBJ2-5; 10 nucleotides line up with TRBD1. The length of the CDR3 is 15 residues. Germline loops: CDR1 SEHNR, CDR2 FQNEAQ (reference sequence). Unmatched junction bases numbered 7, after V lost 5 bases and J lost 4 bases. The CDR3 DNA reads TGTGCCAGCAGCCCAGGACAGGGGGTTGGAGAGACCCAGTACTTC. It codes for CASSPGQGVGETQYF.